A selection of T cell receptor beta chains follows, all from one sample in a study of T cells after yellow fever vaccination. One entry per CDR3 protein, called by TCRdb with MiXCR from the 5' RACE reads. Counted here are approximately 150,000 distinct CDR3 sequences, 7.7% occurring once; the ten biggest clones make up approximately 0.78%. The sequenced sample was CD4+ T cells sorted from PBMCs, obtained 5 days after the yellow fever booster vaccination. The receptors shown here come from a man under 40 who received the YFV17D yellow fever vaccine. Each CDR3 is given with its conserved first and last residue. Each record gives: CDR3 protein, V gene, J gene.

CDR3 protein: CASSLAETGFGYTF
V gene: TRBV7-8
J gene: TRBJ1-2

CDR3 protein: CSARTSGGQYF
V gene: TRBV20-1
J gene: TRBJ2-7

CDR3 protein: CSARGLTPYEQYF
V gene: TRBV20-1
J gene: TRBJ2-7

CDR3 protein: CASSSLEMNEQFF
V gene: TRBV18
J gene: TRBJ2-1

CDR3 protein: CASSSGTGVIEKQFF
V gene: TRBV6-5
J gene: TRBJ2-1

CDR3 protein: CASSLAPGSGNTIYF
V gene: TRBV7-2
J gene: TRBJ1-3

CDR3 protein: CASSVPRGGGDNEQFF
V gene: TRBV5-6
J gene: TRBJ2-1

CDR3 protein: CASSLVSAFSGNTIYF
V gene: TRBV12-3/TRBV12-4
J gene: TRBJ1-3

CDR3 protein: CASSLVLAGTAADIQYF
V gene: TRBV5-5
J gene: TRBJ2-4

CDR3 protein: CASSPNSGQETQYF
V gene: TRBV4-3
J gene: TRBJ2-5

CDR3 protein: CASSGEQGAMETQYF
V gene: TRBV12-3/TRBV12-4
J gene: TRBJ2-5

CDR3 protein: CAWKGKSEAFF
V gene: TRBV30
J gene: TRBJ1-1

CDR3 protein: CASEGQDLFGYTF
V gene: TRBV19
J gene: TRBJ1-2

CDR3 protein: CASRKGQSGANVLTF
V gene: TRBV12-3/TRBV12-4
J gene: TRBJ2-6

CDR3 protein: CASSLSANTEAFF
V gene: TRBV7-9
J gene: TRBJ1-1

CDR3 protein: CAWSLGLAGYEQYF
V gene: TRBV30
J gene: TRBJ2-7

CDR3 protein: CASSLAVGTGVFYEQYF
V gene: TRBV5-1
J gene: TRBJ2-7

CDR3 protein: CASSQDRMGDQPQHF
V gene: TRBV4-3
J gene: TRBJ1-5

CDR3 protein: CSADGGEGRWEQYF
V gene: TRBV20-1
J gene: TRBJ2-7

CDR3 protein: CARTMTGSRGTQYF
V gene: TRBV21-1
J gene: TRBJ2-5

CDR3 protein: CASSFGVITDTQYF
V gene: TRBV5-1
J gene: TRBJ2-3

CDR3 protein: CASSPAGGGDGYTF
V gene: TRBV18
J gene: TRBJ1-2

CDR3 protein: CASSFALGTASLSEAFF
V gene: TRBV12-3/TRBV12-4
J gene: TRBJ1-1

CDR3 protein: CSSVPLTGANVLTF
V gene: TRBV29-1
J gene: TRBJ2-6

CDR3 protein: CASSQGGGQGRGMEETQYF
V gene: TRBV4-3
J gene: TRBJ2-5

CDR3 protein: CASRDQGAYGYTF
V gene: TRBV28
J gene: TRBJ1-2

CDR3 protein: CASSYSPDVETQYF
V gene: TRBV6-2/TRBV6-3
J gene: TRBJ2-5

CDR3 protein: CASRPQGRGTDTQYF
V gene: TRBV7-2
J gene: TRBJ2-3

CDR3 protein: CASSLASGRAGDTQYF
V gene: TRBV5-4
J gene: TRBJ2-3

CDR3 protein: CSGRGQGYEQYF
V gene: TRBV20-1
J gene: TRBJ2-7

CDR3 protein: CATWGGGSYEQYF
V gene: TRBV21-1
J gene: TRBJ2-7

CDR3 protein: CSARWGSGRGSGNEQFF
V gene: TRBV20-1
J gene: TRBJ2-1

CDR3 protein: CSASYRVPGEQFF
V gene: TRBV20-1
J gene: TRBJ2-1

CDR3 protein: CATSALTAGELFF
V gene: TRBV24-1
J gene: TRBJ2-2

CDR3 protein: CASSWRGPDTQYF
V gene: TRBV7-9
J gene: TRBJ2-3

CDR3 protein: CASRVVGGTGELFF
V gene: TRBV12-3/TRBV12-4
J gene: TRBJ2-2

CDR3 protein: CASTKWLAGAYEQYF
V gene: TRBV7-4
J gene: TRBJ2-7

CDR3 protein: CASSPSGSKADTQYF
V gene: TRBV12-3/TRBV12-4
J gene: TRBJ2-3

CDR3 protein: CASSLAASGSADTQYF
V gene: TRBV5-1
J gene: TRBJ2-3

CDR3 protein: CRAGTNEQFF
V gene: TRBV29-1
J gene: TRBJ2-1

CDR3 protein: CSADKDRGEKLFF
V gene: TRBV20-1
J gene: TRBJ1-4

CDR3 protein: CAVGTSGIYEQYF
V gene: TRBV10-3
J gene: TRBJ2-7

CDR3 protein: CSVGGVEIYEQYF
V gene: TRBV29-1
J gene: TRBJ2-7

CDR3 protein: CASSLMTSGSPLGTDTQYF
V gene: TRBV11-2
J gene: TRBJ2-3

CDR3 protein: CASQKGPSSVNEQFF
V gene: TRBV27
J gene: TRBJ2-1

CDR3 protein: CSAPGQANTEAFF
V gene: TRBV20-1
J gene: TRBJ1-1

CDR3 protein: CASSQDLALSSYNEQFF
V gene: TRBV4-3
J gene: TRBJ2-1

CDR3 protein: CASKGTGNTGELFF
V gene: TRBV6-2/TRBV6-3
J gene: TRBJ2-2

CDR3 protein: CAWSPPGEYEQYF
V gene: TRBV30
J gene: TRBJ2-7

CDR3 protein: CASSLLAGESKNEQYF
V gene: TRBV28
J gene: TRBJ2-7

CDR3 protein: CASSYTGHNEQFF
V gene: TRBV4-3
J gene: TRBJ2-1